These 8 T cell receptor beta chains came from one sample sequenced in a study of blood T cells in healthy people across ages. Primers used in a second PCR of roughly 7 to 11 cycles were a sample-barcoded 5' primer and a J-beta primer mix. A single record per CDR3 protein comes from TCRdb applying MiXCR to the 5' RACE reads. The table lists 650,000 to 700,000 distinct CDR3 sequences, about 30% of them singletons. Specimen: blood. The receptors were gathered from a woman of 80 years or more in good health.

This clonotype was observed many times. CDR3 DNA sequence: TGTGCCAGCAGTAGGGACACGATAAGCCAAGAGACCCAGTACTTC. Translating it yields CASSRDTISQETQYF. The chain employs TRBV2 and TRBJ2-5, with a weak D call TRBD1 (6 bases). This CDR3 comprises 15 residues. Trimming cost V 5 bases and J 1 base, with 14 bases left between them. Germline values: CDR1 SNHLY, CDR2 FYNNEI.

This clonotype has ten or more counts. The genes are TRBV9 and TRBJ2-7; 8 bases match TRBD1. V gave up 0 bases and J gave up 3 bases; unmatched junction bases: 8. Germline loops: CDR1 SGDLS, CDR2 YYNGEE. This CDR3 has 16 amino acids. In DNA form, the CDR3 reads TGTGCCAGCAGCGTAGGAGGGACAGGAGTTCTCTACGAGCAGTACTTC. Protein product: CASSVGGTGVLYEQYF.

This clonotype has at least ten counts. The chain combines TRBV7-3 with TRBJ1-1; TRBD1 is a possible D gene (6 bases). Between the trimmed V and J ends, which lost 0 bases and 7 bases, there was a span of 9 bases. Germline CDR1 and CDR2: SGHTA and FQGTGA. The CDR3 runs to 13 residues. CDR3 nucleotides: TGTGCCAGCAGCTTAACGGGGGCGGGTGAAGCTTTCTTT. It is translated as CASSLTGAGEAFF.

DNA for the CDR3: TGCAGTGCTATAGGAATCCAAGATGGGACCCAGTACTTC. The encoded protein is CSAIGIQDGTQYF. The chain links TRBV20-1 to TRBJ2-5; D unclear. CDR3 length: 13 residues. Trimming took 4 bases from V and 7 from J, leaving 16 bases between them. Germline V gene sequence: CDR1 DFQATT, CDR2 SNEGSKA (reference sequence).

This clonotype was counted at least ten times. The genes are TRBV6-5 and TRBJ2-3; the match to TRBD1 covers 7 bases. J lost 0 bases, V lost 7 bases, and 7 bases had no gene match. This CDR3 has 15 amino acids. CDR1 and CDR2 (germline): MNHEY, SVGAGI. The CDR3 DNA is TGTGCCAGCACCCAGGCCAGGGGGAGCACAGATACGCAGTATTTT. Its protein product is CASTQARGSTDTQYF.

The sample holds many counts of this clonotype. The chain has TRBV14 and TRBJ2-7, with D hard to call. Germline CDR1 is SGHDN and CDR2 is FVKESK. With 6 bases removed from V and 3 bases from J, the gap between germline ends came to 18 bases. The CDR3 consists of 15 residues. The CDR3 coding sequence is TGTGCCAGCAGTCGCCTTGAGTCCTCCCACTACGAGCAGTACTTC. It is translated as CASSRLESSHYEQYF. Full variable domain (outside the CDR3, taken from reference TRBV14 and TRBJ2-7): EAGVTQFPSHSVIEKGQTVTLRCDPISGHDNLYWYRRVMGKEIKFLLHFVKESKQDESGMPNNRFLAERTGGTYSTLKVQPAELEDSGVYFCASSRLESSHYEQYFGPGTRLTVT.

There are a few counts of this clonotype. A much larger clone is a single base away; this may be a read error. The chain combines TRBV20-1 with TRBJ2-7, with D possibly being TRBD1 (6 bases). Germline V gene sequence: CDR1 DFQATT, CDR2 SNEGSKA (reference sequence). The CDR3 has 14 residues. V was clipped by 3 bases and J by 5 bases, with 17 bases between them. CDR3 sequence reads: CSASTTGLVDEQYF. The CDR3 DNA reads TGCAGTGCTAGTACCACAGGGTTAGTCGACGAGCAGTACTTC.

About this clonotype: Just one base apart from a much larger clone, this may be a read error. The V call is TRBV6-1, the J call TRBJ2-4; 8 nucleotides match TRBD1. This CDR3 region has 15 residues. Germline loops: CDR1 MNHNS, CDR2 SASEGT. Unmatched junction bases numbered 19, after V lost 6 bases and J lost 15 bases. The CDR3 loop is CASSPVRGPLTERYF. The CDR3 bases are TGTGCCAGCAGCCCCGTCAGGGGGCCCCTGACCGAGCGGTACTTC.